This T cell receptor (beta chain) stems from a study of cytomegalovirus exposure and HLA in healthy donors. The CDR3 spans 14 residues. Germline lookup yields CDR1 SGHNT and CDR2 YYREEE (reference sequence). V gave up 4 bases and J gave up 6 bases, with 16 bases separating them. This PCR relied on a set of 60 Vbeta primers and 13 Jbeta primers. The repertoire was sequenced with immunoSEQ multiplex PCR; TCRdb's copy has only in-frame clones and lacks some. The data show fewer than 200,000 clones, 73% seen once. General study points: Later analysis identified around 15,000 TCR beta sequences associated with HLA alleles, using a false discovery rate threshold of 0.05.

This clone came up once. What it binds is unknown. Input material: PBMCs. The chain employs TRBV5-4 and TRBJ1-1; no definite D call. This clonotype was sampled from a woman aged 18 to 35 in good health and CMV-seropositive. Written as DNA, the CDR3 is TGTGCCAGCAGCCCGCGTTGGGAGGTCCCTGAAGCTTTCTTT. Protein product: CASSPRWEVPEAFF.